The 20 T cell receptor beta chains listed next were all sequenced from one sample in a study of beta chain features in type 1 diabetes. Since all of the isolated RNA was reverse transcribed, expressed TCRB transcripts were what got sequenced. Method: immunoSEQ multiplex PCR; TCRdb's copy keeps in-frame clones and lacks some. Among 900,000 or so clones listed, roughly 17% were seen once. Sequenced material: naive CD4+ T cells from blood. The receptors were gathered from a young woman in good health.

The chain couples TRBV28 to TRBJ2-5; D is perhaps TRBD2 (5 bases). Germline CDR1 reads MDHEN; CDR2 reads SYDVKM. CDR3 size: 14 residues. V was trimmed by 2 bases and J by 5 bases, leaving 12 bases between them. CDR3 coding DNA: TGTGCCAGCAGTTTAGCTAGCCGGGTTGAGACCCAGTACTTC. It yields the protein CASSLASRVETQYF.

The chain has TRBV28 and TRBJ2-7; a possible D gene is TRBD2 (5 bases). The CDR3 sequence is 14 residues long. V gave up 4 bases and J gave up 2 bases, with 12 bases separating them. Germline-derived CDR1 and CDR2 are MDHEN and SYDVKM. CDR3 nucleotides: TGTGCCAGCAGTTCCTTTGTGGGAGCCTACGAGCAGTACTTC. Its translation: CASSSFVGAYEQYF.

This clone was seen only a few times. V is TRBV5-1 and J is TRBJ2-3, with a possible D match to TRBD1 (7 bases). This CDR3 comprises 14 residues. V lost 4 bases, J lost 2 bases, and 11 bases lay in between. Germline values: CDR1 SGHRS, CDR2 YFSETQ. Here the CDR3 reads CASSRGTATDTQYF. CDR3 sequence (DNA): TGCGCCAGCAGCCGCGGGACAGCCACAGATACGCAGTATTTT.

The chain joins TRBV28 to TRBJ1-5; tentatively, D is TRBD1 (5 bases). CDR3 length equals 14 residues. Trimming took 4 bases from V and 2 from J, leaving 9 bases between them. Germline lookup yields CDR1 MDHEN and CDR2 SYDVKM. The CDR3 loop reads CASSWRDGNQPQHF. CDR3 nucleotide sequence: TGTGCCAGCAGTTGGCGGGACGGCAATCAGCCCCAGCATTTT.

The chain employs TRBV14 and TRBJ1-1, with D uncertain. Per germline, CDR1 SGHDN and CDR2 FVKESK. V was trimmed by 3 bases and J by 3 bases, leaving 8 bases between them. This CDR3 region has 13 residues. CDR3 sequence: CASSQGLDTEAFF. Here the CDR3 DNA reads TGTGCCAGCAGCCAGGGATTGGACACTGAAGCTTTCTTT.

This clone was recorded a few times. Within the sample, other DNA sequences also encode this same CDR3. The genes are TRBV5-1 and TRBJ2-3; no clear D. V lost 2 bases and J 1 base, leaving 5 bases between the germline ends. The CDR3 is 13 amino acids. Germline CDR1 reads SGHRS; CDR2 reads YFSETQ. The CDR3 protein is CASSFPGTDTQYF. CDR3 coding DNA: TGCGCCAGCAGCTTCCCCGGCACAGATACGCAGTATTTT.

V and J are TRBV28 and TRBJ1-5, with D possibly TRBD1 on 5 matching bases. V was clipped by 3 bases and J by 6 bases, with 12 bases between them. CDR3 size: 14 residues. Germline V gives CDR1 MDHEN, CDR2 SYDVKM. CDR3 sequence (DNA): TGTGCCAGCAGTTTGTCACAGGCGGCTCAGCCCCAGCATTTT. This codes for CASSLSQAAQPQHF.

This chain uses TRBV6-5 with TRBJ2-5; the D gene is possibly TRBD1 (6 bases). Trimming stripped 6 bases from V and 3 bases from J, with 11 bases between. The CDR3 runs to 13 residues. Germline assignment: CDR1 MNHEY and CDR2 SVGAGI. Here the CDR3 DNA reads TGTGCCAGCAGATCATACAGGGAAGAGACCCAGTACTTC. Amino acids: CASRSYREETQYF.

The table lists this clone with a few counts. V and J are TRBV7-3 and TRBJ2-4; D gene ambiguous. This CDR3 contains 13 residues. CDR1 is SGHTA and CDR2 is FQGTGA in the germline V gene. Trimming pared 5 bases from V and 8 bases from J, leaving 13 bases between. The CDR3 is CASSTSLGDIQYF. Written as DNA, the CDR3 is TGTGCCAGCAGCACCTCCTTAGGTGACATTCAGTACTTC.

This clone was seen a few times. The chain couples TRBV29-1 to TRBJ2-5, with D perhaps assigned TRBD1 or TRBD2 (5 bases each). The DNA matches TRBJ2-7 better at its end, which makes the J call doubtful. The germline V gene has CDR1 SQVTM and CDR2 ANQGSEA. CDR3 length equals 12 residues. This CDR3 reads CSSRDHDYEQYF. The CDR3 bases are TGCAGCTCCCGGGACCATGACTACGAGCAGTACTTC.

This clone has just a few counts. The genes are TRBV7-9 and TRBJ2-3, with D tentatively TRBD2 (6 bases). Germline CDR1 reads SEHNR; CDR2 reads FQNEAQ (reference sequence). The CDR3 is 12 amino acids. The V and J ends lost 6 bases and 4 bases respectively, with 8 bases between them. CDR3 DNA sequence: TGTGCCAGCAGGGCGGGGTCAGATACGCAGTATTTT. This translates into CASRAGSDTQYF.

This rearrangement joins TRBV9 to TRBJ1-3, with a weak D call TRBD1 (6 bases). The CDR3 loop spans 16 amino acids. V shed 4 bases and J shed 0 bases, with 14 bases lying between them. Germline V gene data show CDR1 as SGDLS and CDR2 as YYNGEE. CDR3 region: CASSITGSYSGNTIYF. CDR3 DNA: TGTGCCAGCAGCATTACAGGGTCCTACTCTGGAAACACCATATATTTT.

There are a few counts of this clone. This rearrangement joins TRBV7-2 to TRBJ1-2; perhaps TRBD1 as D (5 bases). CDR1 SGHTA and CDR2 FQGNSA come from the germline V gene. CDR3 length equals 13 residues. The V end was cut by 4 bases, the J end by 2 bases, with 8 bases between. CDR3 sequence reads: CASSYRKNYGYTF. As DNA, the CDR3 is TGTGCCAGCAGCTACAGGAAAAACTATGGCTACACCTTC.

This clone came up a few times. This chain uses TRBV25-1 with TRBJ2-1; D may match TRBD1 or TRBD2 (6 bases each). Per the germline V gene, CDR1 is MGHDK and CDR2 is SYGVNS. Trimming removed 1 base from V and 0 bases from J, with 13 bases in between. This CDR3 region has 17 residues. The CDR3: CASSEFGGTSSYNEQFF. CDR3 coding DNA: TGTGCCAGCAGTGAATTTGGCGGGACAAGCTCCTACAATGAGCAGTTCTTC.

The gene calls are TRBV15 and TRBJ2-3, with 11 bases that match TRBD2. The CDR3 extends over 15 amino acids. Germline V gene sequence: CDR1 LNHNV, CDR2 YYDKDF (reference sequence). Trimming removed 1 base from V and 14 bases from J; junction bases left unmatched: 11. This CDR3 is CATSRVELAGAPAYF. The CDR3 DNA reads as TGTGCCACCAGCAGAGTAGAACTAGCGGGAGCCCCCGCGTATTTT.

The chain links TRBV6-5 to TRBJ1-5; tentative D call: TRBD1 (6 bases). The CDR3 totals 14 residues. Germline CDR1 and CDR2: MNHEY and SVGAGI. The V gene lost 7 bases and the J gene lost 4 bases, with 14 bases spanning the gap. CDR3 nucleotide sequence: TGTGCCAGCAACGGACAGCTACCAAATCAGCCCCAGCATTTT. This translates into CASNGQLPNQPQHF.

V is TRBV7-2 and J is TRBJ2-7; TRBD2 aligns across 8 bases. V lost 1 base to trimming and J lost 2 bases; unmatched junction nucleotides: 4. The CDR3 spans 15 residues. The germline gives CDR1 SGHTA, CDR2 FQGNSA. CDR3 loop: CASSLVERGTYEQYF. CDR3 nucleotide sequence: TGTGCCAGCAGCTTAGTGGAGCGGGGGACCTACGAGCAGTACTTC.

In regard to this clone: At one of its ends the junction is not consistent with the germline gene, which may arise from a read error. The CDR3 bases are TGTGCCAGCAGCCGTGGGGCTTCCGAGCAGCTCTTC. This encodes CASSRGASEQLF. V and J are TRBV11-3 and TRBJ2-1; D is possibly TRBD1 (5 bases). The length of the CDR3 is 12 residues. Germline V lookup: CDR1 SGHNT, CDR2 YENEEA.

This clone was counted only a few times. The rearrangement joins TRBV25-1 to TRBJ2-7; tentative D call: TRBD1 (5 bases). The CDR3 covers 16 residues. The V end lost 5 bases, the J end lost 3 bases, and 20 bases lay between the germline ends. In germline, CDR1 is MGHDK, CDR2 SYGVNS. This CDR3 reads CASSPPLGRVSYEQYF. In DNA, the CDR3 is TGTGCCAGCAGTCCCCCCTTGGGCAGGGTGAGCTACGAGCAGTACTTC.

CDR3 nucleotide sequence: TGCGCCAGCAGCCAGACGATAGCGGCTGAGCAGTTCTTC. This sequence encodes CASSQTIAAEQFF. The gene calls are TRBV4-3 and TRBJ2-1; weak D call: TRBD2 (6 bases). V gave up 3 bases and J gave up 9 bases, with 12 bases separating them. The CDR3 is made up of 13 amino acids. Germline V CDR1 and CDR2: LGHNA, YSLEER.